These T cell receptor beta chains were read from a single sample in a study of cytomegalovirus exposure and HLA in healthy donors. The repertoire was sequenced with immunoSEQ multiplex PCR; TCRdb's copy has only in-frame clones and lacks some. The repertoire holds under 200,000 clones, about 88% seen once, with 1.5% to 2% in the top ten. Sequenced input: PBMCs. The receptors stem from a woman aged 18-35 years in good health and CMV-seronegative. Each CDR3 is given with its conserved first and last residue. A D gene is named only where the DNA matches it firmly. Expanded clones are given a class, and other clones once, few, many or no size at all.

j_call | v_call | d_call | clone_size | cdr3_nt | cdr3_aa
TRBJ2-5 | TRBV5-4 | . | . | TGTGCCAGCAGCCCAGGGCTCTACAATCCGGGGACCCAGTACTTC | CASSPGLYNPGTQYF
TRBJ2-5 | TRBV2 | TRBD1 | . | TGTGCCAGCATCCTGACAGGGGGTGAGACCCAGTACTTC | CASILTGGETQYF
TRBJ1-2 | TRBV4-1 | TRBD1 | . | TGCGCCAGCAGCCCACAGGGGGCTCCCTATGGCTACACCTTC | CASSPQGAPYGYTF
TRBJ1-5 | TRBV27 | TRBD1 | . | TGTGCCAGCAGTTTGGGAAGACAGGGAAGCAATCAGCCCCAGCATTTT | CASSLGRQGSNQPQHF
TRBJ2-1 | TRBV4-1 | TRBD1 | . | TGCGCCAGCAGCGGGGGCAGGGGGCAGAATTACGAGCAGTTCTTC | CASSGGRGQNYEQFF
TRBJ1-4 | TRBV19 | . | . | TGTGCCAGTAGTATAGACTTCTATAATGAAAAACTGTTTTTT | CASSIDFYNEKLFF
TRBJ2-1 | TRBV5-1 | TRBD2 | . | TGCGCCAGCAGCTTCGGACTAGCGGGATCAGCTCTACTCTACAATGAGCAGTTCTTC | CASSFGLAGSALLYNEQFF
TRBJ2-3 | TRBV9 | . | once | TGTGCCAGCAGCGTAGAGAGCGGAGGCACAGATACGCAGTATTTT | CASSVESGGTDTQYF
TRBJ1-1 | TRBV6-5 | . | . | TGTGCCAGCAGCTTCCAGGGGCTGAGTGAAGCTTTCTTT | CASSFQGLSEAFF
TRBJ1-6 | TRBV5-6 | . | few | TGTGCCAGCAGCTTCAGTTCGGGACTGAAGAATTCACCCCTCCACTTT | CASSFSSGLKNSPLHF
TRBJ2-5 | TRBV10-3 | TRBD2 | once | TGTGCCATCAGTGAGGTAGCGGGGAGGGTACAAGAGACCCAGTACTTC | CAISEVAGRVQETQYF
TRBJ1-3 | TRBV19 | . | . | TGTGCCACCTCAGGGTCGGGCCACACCATATATTTT | CATSGSGHTIYF
TRBJ2-3 | TRBV27 | . | . | TGTGCCAGCAGAAGAGTCAGCACAGATACGCAGTATTTT | CASRRVSTDTQYF
TRBJ2-1 | TRBV9 | . | once | TGTGCCAGCAGCGCATTCGGAGTGAGGGATGAGCAGTTCTTC | CASSAFGVRDEQFF
TRBJ1-1 | TRBV20-1 | . | . | TGCAGTGCTAGTGACAGCAATGAAGCTTTCTTT | CSASDSNEAFF
TRBJ1-1 | TRBV4-1 | . | . | TGCGCCAGCAGCCAAGAGGGGCTTCTGGTCACTGAAGCTTTCTTT | CASSQEGLLVTEAFF
TRBJ2-5 | TRBV2 | TRBD1 | . | TGTGCCAGCAGTCCAATAGGACAGGGCGAGACCCAGTACTTC | CASSPIGQGETQYF
TRBJ1-1 | TRBV2 | . | . | TGTGCCAGCTCTCGGACAGCCCTCCGGACTGAAGCTTTCTTT | CASSRTALRTEAFF
TRBJ2-5 | TRBV11-2 | TRBD1 | once | TGTGCCAGCAGCACTGGACAGGGGTCCGTAGAGACCCAGTACTTC | CASSTGQGSVETQYF
TRBJ2-3 | TRBV2 | TRBD1 | . | TGTGCCAGCAGTGAAACCTCGACAGGGGGCTCCACAGATACGCAGTATTTT | CASSETSTGGSTDTQYF
TRBJ2-7 | TRBV27 | . | . | TGTGCCAGCAGTCGGTTCGGGACACCAACTAGTGAGCAGTACTTC | CASSRFGTPTSEQYF
TRBJ2-3 | TRBV28 | TRBD1 | . | TGTGCCAGCAGCTGGAGACAGGGGCGTGCTCAAGCAGATACGCAGTATTTT | CASSWRQGRAQADTQYF
TRBJ2-5 | TRBV9 | TRBD2 | . | TGTGCCAGCAGCGTCGGGACTAGCGGGACCCAGTACTTC | CASSVGTSGTQYF
TRBJ1-6 | TRBV4-1 | TRBD1 | . | TGCGCCAGCAGCCAAGTACCCCAGGGGGGTAATTCACCCCTCCACTTT | CASSQVPQGGNSPLHF
TRBJ2-2 | TRBV2 | TRBD2 | . | TGTGCCAGCAGTCTAAGCGGGGGAAACACCGGGGAGCTGTTTTTT | CASSLSGGNTGELFF
TRBJ1-6 | TRBV19 | . | . | TGTGCCAGTAGTATGCAGGGCAACTCACCCCTCCACTTT | CASSMQGNSPLHF
TRBJ1-1 | TRBV9 | TRBD1 | . | TGTGCCAGCATCGTCCCGGGACAGGGGCAGATAAACACTGAAGCTTTCTTT | CASIVPGQGQINTEAFF
TRBJ2-5 | TRBV2 | TRBD2 | . | TGTGCCAGTGGGACTAGCGGAAGAGAGACCCAGTACTTC | CASGTSGRETQYF
TRBJ2-3 | TRBV5-1 | TRBD2 | . | TGCGCCAGCAGCTTGGCCCCGAGGACTAGCGGGACGGAGTATTTT | CASSLAPRTSGTEYF
TRBJ2-3 | TRBV7-2 | . | . | TGTGCCAGCAGCCTCCCGACTAGAGAATATACGCAGTATTTT | CASSLPTREYTQYF
TRBJ2-1 | TRBV7-6 | . | . | TGTGCCAGCAGCCCGAGCGGGCACAATGAGCAGTTCTTC | CASSPSGHNEQFF
TRBJ1-2 | TRBV6-6 | . | . | TGTGCCAGCAAAGAACAGGGAGCTAACTATGGCTACACCTTC | CASKEQGANYGYTF
TRBJ1-2 | TRBV12-5 | TRBD1 | . | TGTGCTAGTGGTTCATCAGGGGGCTGGGGTGGCTACACCTTC | CASGSSGGWGGYTF
TRBJ2-5 | TRBV7-9 | TRBD2 | . | TGTGCCAGCAGCTTCAGGGAGGGTAGGGAGACCCAGTACTTC | CASSFREGRETQYF
TRBJ2-4 | TRBV29-1 | TRBD2 | few | TGCAGCGTTGAGCTAGCGGGTCTAAACATTCAGTACTTC | CSVELAGLNIQYF
TRBJ2-3 | TRBV11-2 | . | . | TGTGCCAGCACCACCCAAGGGCGCGGGGCAGATACGCAGTATTTT | CASTTQGRGADTQYF